Listed here are 19 T cell receptor beta chains from one sample, sequenced in a study of T cell repertoires in cytomegalovirus infection. The antigens these receptors bind are not known. From the reads, TCRdb called clonotypes with MiXCR, one entry per CDR3 protein. The sample records some 500,000 distinct CDR3 sequences, 40% being singletons. This specimen was cultured PBMCs, taken from culture after CMV antigen stimulation. These receptors were taken from a human donor in good health (CMV status not recorded). Some clones in this sample may be carry-over from other donors' samples.

This rearrangement joins TRBV7-2 to TRBJ1-5, with D maybe TRBD1 (6 bases). The ends were cut back, 5 bases at V and 7 bases at J, with 18 bases in the middle. CDR3 size: 15 residues. Germline loops: CDR1 SGHTA, CDR2 FQGNSA. The CDR3 region has the DNA TGTGCCAGCAGCAGGGGAGGGGGGGAAGGGCAGCCCCAGCATTTT. This translates into CASSRGGGEGQPQHF. The variable domain in full, completed from reference TRBV7-2 and TRBJ1-5, reads GAGVSQSPSNKVTEKGKDVELRCDPISGHTALYWYRQSLGQGLEFLIYFQGNSAPDKSGLPSDRFSAERTGGSVSTLTIQRTQQEDSAVYLCASSRGGGEGQPQHFGDGTRLSIL.

This clonotype appeared a single time. The rearrangement joins TRBV4-1 to TRBJ2-7; 8 bases match TRBD2. Germline CDR1 reads MGHRA; CDR2 reads YSYEKL. The CDR3 covers 14 residues. Germline trimming cut 1 base from V and 2 bases from J; bases unmatched to any gene: 1. The DNA of the CDR3 is TGCGCCAGCAGCCAAGGTAGCGGGACCTACGAGCAGTACTTC. Translated, it gives CASSQGSGTYEQYF.

V usage is TRBV6-6 and J usage is TRBJ2-1; D may correspond to TRBD1 or TRBD2 (5 bases each). V was clipped by 2 bases and J by 0 bases, with 17 bases between them. Germline CDR1 reads MNHNY; CDR2 reads SVGAGI (reference sequence). CDR3 length: 18 amino acids. The CDR3, as DNA: TGTGCCAGCAGTTACCCACTGGGACGGCCGAGCTCCTACAATGAGCAGTTCTTC. It specifies CASSYPLGRPSSYNEQFF.

As to this clonotype: This is likely a read error, given that the CDR3 carries no conserved phenylalanine or tryptophan at its end. The chain has TRBV9 and TRBJ1-5; no reliable D call. The CDR3 covers 18 residues. The ends were cut back, 9 bases at V and 0 bases at J, with 25 bases in the middle. From germline, CDR1 is SGDLS and CDR2 YYNGEE. This chain's CDR3 is CANPEGPDGPYSNQPQHC. CDR3 sequence (DNA): TGTGCCAACCCGGAAGGTCCCGACGGCCCTTATAGCAATCAGCCCCAGCATTGT.

This chain connects TRBV7-9 to TRBJ1-2; TRBD1 might be the D (6 bases). V lost 5 bases, J lost 6 bases, and 16 bases lay in between. This CDR3 contains 14 residues. Germline V gene data show CDR1 as SEHNR and CDR2 as FQNEAQ (reference sequence). The CDR3 protein is CASSLGHPKHGYTF. CDR3 in DNA: TGTGCCAGCAGCCTGGGACACCCGAAACATGGCTACACCTTC.

The table lists this clonotype with a few counts. V gene TRBV12-3 or TRBV12-4 combines with J gene TRBJ1-3, with D maybe TRBD1 (5 bases). V dropped 8 bases and J dropped 8 bases, with 22 bases sitting between them. The CDR3 runs to 15 residues. DNA for the CDR3: TGTGCCAGCCCCGCCTCGGCAGGGAATTTAGACACCATATATTTT. Translated: CASPASAGNLDTIYF.

This chain links TRBV7-2 with TRBJ2-2; D is uncertain. The CDR3 length is 12 residues. V was shortened by 4 bases and J by 5 bases, with 5 bases between the two germline ends. Germline values: CDR1 SGHTA, CDR2 FQGNSA. Here the CDR3 reads CASSSPTGELFF. In DNA form, the CDR3 reads TGTGCCAGCAGCTCGCCGACCGGGGAGCTGTTTTTT.

V and J are TRBV6-5 and TRBJ1-2; the match to TRBD1 covers 8 bases. Per germline, CDR1 MNHEY and CDR2 SVGAGI. This CDR3 contains 13 residues. J lost 14 bases, V lost 0 bases, and 8 bases had no gene match. CDR3 region: CASSYSRQGASTF. CDR3 nucleotide sequence: TGTGCCAGCAGTTACTCGCGGCAGGGGGCGTCTACCTTC.

The V gene is TRBV18, the J gene TRBJ2-2; tentatively, D is TRBD2 (6 bases). V shed 8 bases and J shed 2 bases, with 12 bases lying between them. The CDR3 totals 14 residues. Germline V gene lookup returns CDR1 KGHSH and CDR2 LQKENI. The chain's CDR3 is CASGRDLNTGELFF. In DNA, the CDR3 is TGTGCCAGCGGGCGGGACCTTAACACCGGGGAGCTGTTTTTT.

This clonotype was picked up a small number of times. This chain joins TRBV6-5 and TRBJ1-2, with 11 nucleotides matching TRBD1. Trimming removed 2 bases from V and 7 bases from J; junction bases left unmatched: 15. The CDR3 has 18 residues. Germline values: CDR1 MNHEY, CDR2 SVGAGI. CDR3 amino acids: CASSYARPSRDRGFGYTF. CDR3 sequence (DNA): TGTGCCAGCAGTTACGCGAGGCCCAGCCGGGACAGGGGGTTTGGCTACACCTTC.

This clonotype occurred a few times. V and J are TRBV7-2 and TRBJ1-6, with a tentative D call TRBD1 (5 bases). V lost 4 bases and J 11 bases, leaving 18 bases between the germline ends. Germline CDR1 reads SGHTA; CDR2 reads FQGNSA. The CDR3 is 15 amino acids. The CDR3 coding sequence is TGTGCCAGCAGCTCGTTGTCGACAGACCAACCACCCCTCCACTTT. This sequence encodes CASSSLSTDQPPLHF. Complete variable domain (other parts from reference TRBV7-2 and TRBJ1-6): GAGVSQSPSNKVTEKGKDVELRCDPISGHTALYWYRQSLGQGLEFLIYFQGNSAPDKSGLPSDRFSAERTGGSVSTLTIQRTQQEDSAVYLCASSSLSTDQPPLHFGNGTRLTVT.

This clonotype occurred once. A much bigger clone sits one base away, suggesting this may be a read error. V is TRBV7-6 and J is TRBJ2-1, with 11 nucleotides matching TRBD2. With V trimmed by 1 base and J by 8 bases, 10 bases remained unmatched. The germline V gene encodes CDR1 SGHVS and CDR2 FNYEAQ. The CDR3 sequence is 17 residues long. The CDR3: CASSLGLAGGLYDEQFF. The CDR3 coding sequence is TGTGCCAGCAGCTTAGGGCTAGCGGGAGGCCTTTACGATGAGCAGTTCTTC.

The J gene is TRBJ2-1, the V gene TRBV2; 7 nucleotides align to TRBD2. CDR3 length equals 15 residues. After removal of 6 bases from V and 1 base from J, the junction contained 6 bases not matched to a gene. Germline V lookup: CDR1 SNHLY, CDR2 FYNNEI. This chain's CDR3 is CASRALAASYNEQFF. CDR3 sequence (DNA): TGTGCCAGCAGGGCCCTAGCGGCTTCCTACAATGAGCAGTTCTTC.

The chain couples TRBV2 to TRBJ2-1; a weak D match, TRBD2 (5 bases). This CDR3 contains 16 residues. Trimming removed 3 bases from V and 4 bases from J, with 16 bases in between. The germline gives CDR1 SNHLY, CDR2 FYNNEI. The CDR3 loop reads CASSEWTVEGYNEQFF. DNA of the CDR3: TGTGCCAGCAGTGAGTGGACGGTCGAGGGATACAATGAGCAGTTCTTC.

V usage is TRBV6-5 and J usage is TRBJ1-1, with 8 positions matching TRBD1. CDR1 MNHEY and CDR2 SVGAGI come from the germline V gene. The V gene end was trimmed by 5 bases and the J gene end by 3 bases; junction bases not matched to a gene: 8. There are 15 residues in the CDR3. This CDR3 reads CASSRRGQGDTEAFF. Here the CDR3 DNA reads TGTGCCAGCAGTCGTCGAGGACAGGGTGACACTGAAGCTTTCTTT.

The chain joins TRBV7-6 to TRBJ2-3; TRBD2 matches at 15 bases. Germline V lookup: CDR1 SGHVS, CDR2 FNYEAQ. Unmatched junction bases numbered 11, after V lost 4 bases and J lost 6 bases. The CDR3 has 18 residues. The DNA for the CDR3 is TGTGCCAGCAGCTCTCATTTGGGACTAGCGGGGGGAGTCGATACGCAGTATTTT. It specifies CASSSHLGLAGGVDTQYF.

The chain is built from TRBV7-2 and TRBJ2-2; D might be TRBD1 (5 bases). V was shortened by 6 bases and J by 6 bases, with 11 bases between the two germline ends. Per the germline V gene, CDR1 is SGHTA and CDR2 is FQGNSA. The CDR3 runs to 13 residues. The CDR3 bases are TGTGCCAGCAGTGGGGCCCTCCCCGGGGAGCTGTTTTTT. Protein sequence: CASSGALPGELFF.

The V and J genes are TRBV7-9 and TRBJ2-1, with D maybe TRBD1 (7 bases). This CDR3 is built from 16 residues. V was pared by 5 bases and J by 4 bases, with 18 bases between. CDR1 and CDR2 from the germline V gene are SEHNR and FQNEAQ (reference sequence). CDR3 DNA sequence: TGTGCCAGCAGCCGGGGAGGAGGGGGCCTTTACAATGAGCAGTTCTTC. Amino acids: CASSRGGGGLYNEQFF.

The chain is built from TRBV6-1 and TRBJ1-1, with D hard to call. Germline loops: CDR1 MNHNS, CDR2 SASEGT. The CDR3 contains 14 residues. The V and J ends lost 1 base and 2 bases respectively, with 8 bases between them. The CDR3 spells CASSEEPGNTEAFF. CDR3 bases: TGTGCCAGCAGTGAAGAACCCGGCAACACTGAAGCTTTCTTT.